This T cell receptor (beta chain) was observed in a study of blood T cell repertoires in COVID-19. On the study more broadly: Samples of COVID-19 (acute and convalescent) were obtained from the United States, Italy and Spain.

Per the germline V gene, CDR1 is WNHNN and CDR2 is SYGVQD (reference sequence). This CDR3 has 13 amino acids. With 6 bases removed from V and 4 bases from J, the gap between germline ends came to 12 bases. Study members were between about 18 and 89 years old and lived in fewer than 30 US regions. Participants' reported clinical history set cohort assignment. Original analysis: Researchers report that nucleated cell counts were estimated from reference gene primer amplification. Assay: immunoSEQ multiplex PCR; the TCRdb copy retains only in-frame clones and omits some. V and J calls and clone size are those listed in that table; D and trimming were worked out from the DNA. The data show approximately 210,000 clones, around 84% seen once.

This sequence was found in a man aged 25-45 years with acute COVID-19. This rearrangement joins TRBV10-1 to TRBJ1-1, with TRBD1 as a possible D gene (6 bases). The sequencing input was PBMCs or T cells enriched from blood (not recorded which). The CDR3 region has the DNA TGCGCCAGCAGCCTCCAGGGGAGCACTGAAGCTTTCTTT. This sequence encodes CASSLQGSTEAFF.